This T cell receptor beta chain was identified in a study of blood T cells in healthy people across ages. About the study: Using template switching, researchers captured about one barcoded beta molecule for each two T cells.

For this clonotype: Its target is unknown.

This CDR3 has 13 residues. Germline values: CDR1 LGHNA, CDR2 YSLEER. V was clipped by 0 bases and J by 5 bases, with 6 bases between them. Healthy Russian Caucasian donors spanned ages roughly 6 to 100 years. Together with a sample-barcoded 5' primer, a J-beta primer mix was included in a second PCR lasting roughly 6 to 12 cycles. TCRdb re-called the 5' RACE reads with MiXCR, one entry per CDR3 protein. The sample lists some 550,000 distinct CDR3 sequences; around 50% were seen once. General study points: Possibly confounding the expanded clonotype changes was the fact that donor CMV status was unknown.

The rearrangement links TRBV4-3 to TRBJ2-3; D is undetermined. Sequencing used blood. The sequence derives from a man older than 75 in good health. The CDR3 sequence is CASSQDWGDTQYF. CDR3 in DNA: TGCGCCAGCAGCCAAGATTGGGGAGATACGCAGTATTTT.